This T cell receptor (beta chain) was found in a study of blood T cell repertoires in COVID-19. Looking at the study overall: Sample material is recorded as cDNA or gDNA derived from T cells, B-cell-depleted T cells, or PBMCs.

Source study methods: Amplified reference gene primers provided the basis for estimating nucleated cell counts. Clones were read by immunoSEQ multiplex PCR, and TCRdb kept only the in-frame ones, dropping some. The V and J calls and clone size come from that table; D and trimming were worked out from the DNA. In the table there are tens of thousands of clones, about 90% of which are singletons. The CDR3 has 15 residues. The germline V and J ends were trimmed by 0 bases and 3 bases, with 13 bases remaining between them. Germline V gene sequence: CDR1 SGHRS, CDR2 YFSETQ. The origin of this receptor is a woman aged 40 to 55 with acute or convalescent COVID-19. This rearrangement joins TRBV5-1 to TRBJ2-7; tentatively, D is TRBD1 (5 bases). The specimen was peripheral blood. The CDR3 spells CASSLGPTGYYEQYF. The DNA for the CDR3 is TGCGCCAGCAGCTTGGGCCCTACAGGTTACTACGAGCAGTACTTC.